The 20 T cell receptor beta chains presented below share a single source sample, sequenced in a study of T-cell memory formation after mild COVID-19. A single record per CDR3 protein comes from TCRdb applying MiXCR to the 5' RACE reads. Of approximately 150,000 distinct CDR3 sequences in the sample, 13% to 15% are singletons; the top ten hold less than 15%. The sample consisted of PBMCs or a T cell subset sorted from them (not recorded which). Receptors were obtained from an adult woman who had mild COVID-19 (a few samples of this study predate the infection). Cell type and time point are not known.

The chain uses TRBV20-1 and TRBJ1-1; the D gene is possibly TRBD1 (6 bases). The V gene's germline CDR1 is DFQATT and CDR2 SNEGSKA (reference sequence). The CDR3 runs 13 residues. The ends were cut back, 4 bases at V and 1 base at J, with 10 bases in the middle. CDR3 sequence reads: CSATKQGNTEAFF. CDR3 in DNA: TGCAGTGCTACCAAACAGGGGAACACTGAAGCTTTCTTT.

This clonotype was picked up many times. The V and J genes are TRBV2 and TRBJ2-7; no clear D gene. This CDR3 region has 13 residues. V lost 2 bases to trimming and J lost 3 bases, with 8 bases between them. Germline CDR1 and CDR2: SNHLY and FYNNEI. The CDR3 bases are TGTGCCAGCAGTGAACGCAAACACTACGAGCAGTACTTC. Translating gives CASSERKHYEQYF.

The chain recombines TRBV7-9 with TRBJ2-3, with TRBD2 matching 12 bases. CDR3 size: 18 residues. V lost 5 bases and J lost 0; bases outside the gene matches: 9. Per germline, CDR1 SEHNR and CDR2 FQNEAQ (reference sequence). CDR3 sequence reads: CASSPGTSGSSSTDTQYF. The CDR3 nucleotides are TGTGCCAGCAGCCCAGGGACTAGCGGGTCCTCTAGCACAGATACGCAGTATTTT.

This clonotype has a count of ten or more. The V and J genes are TRBV6-5 and TRBJ1-6, with a possible D match to TRBD1 (5 bases). Trimming cost V 5 bases and J 10 bases, with 15 bases left between them. The germline CDR1 and CDR2 sequences are MNHEY and SVGAGI. This CDR3 region has 14 residues. For the CDR3, the DNA is TGTGCCAGCAGTATGGGGGGATTGGAATCACCCCTCCACTTT. This codes for CASSMGGLESPLHF.

This clonotype was seen a handful of times. The V and J genes are TRBV29-1 and TRBJ2-1; TRBD2 is a possible D gene (5 bases). The CDR3 covers 10 residues. CDR1 and CDR2 (germline): SQVTM, ANQGSEA. V was pared by 4 bases and J by 10 bases, with 8 bases between. The CDR3: CSVGGWEQFF. CDR3 nucleotides: TGCAGCGTTGGAGGGTGGGAGCAGTTCTTC.

The chain recombines TRBV12-3 or TRBV12-4 with TRBJ2-1, with 10 bases that match TRBD2. The CDR3 is 16 amino acids. V lost 4 bases and J lost 8; bases outside the gene matches: 11. In DNA, the CDR3 is TGTGCCAGCAGTTGGAGCGGGAGGGCCGCGATCGATGAGCAGTTCTTC. Protein: CASSWSGRAAIDEQFF.

V gene TRBV7-9 combines with J gene TRBJ1-1; TRBD1 matches at 9 bases. Germline-derived CDR1 and CDR2 are SEHNR and FQNEAQ (reference sequence). This CDR3 spans 17 amino acids. V lost 1 base and J lost 12; bases outside the gene matches: 18. Written as DNA, the CDR3 is TGTGCCAGCAGCTTAGGAGGGACAGGGTTCTCGCTCCCTGGGTCTTTCTTT. It is translated as CASSLGGTGFSLPGSFF.

The rearrangement joins TRBV29-1 to TRBJ2-7; 7 bases map to TRBD1. The CDR3 loop spans 12 amino acids. The germline V gene has CDR1 SQVTM and CDR2 ANQGSEA. V shed 6 bases and J 4 bases; nucleotides not matched to a gene: 6. The CDR3, as DNA: TGCAGCGTCCGACAGGGACCTTACGAGCAGTACTTC. It is translated as CSVRQGPYEQYF.

This clonotype was observed at least ten times. The chain couples TRBV20-1 to TRBJ2-3; TRBD2 aligns across 7 bases. The J segment lost 2 bases and the V segment lost 0 bases, leaving 17 bases of the junction unmatched. Germline CDR1 is DFQATT and CDR2 is SNEGSKA (reference sequence). This CDR3 contains 19 residues. The CDR3 reads CSARDVRRSGVYSTDTQYF. As DNA, the CDR3 is TGCAGTGCTAGAGATGTAAGGCGAAGCGGGGTTTATTCCACAGATACGCAGTATTTT.

This clonotype was recorded a few times. CDR3 DNA sequence: TGTGCCAGCAGCCCCGGGAGCGGGACAGGTTACACCGGGGAGCTGTTTTTT. Encoded protein: CASSPGSGTGYTGELFF. This sequence joins TRBV7-6 and TRBJ2-2; possibly TRBD1 for D (8 bases). The length of the CDR3 is 17 residues. Per the germline V gene, CDR1 is SGHVS and CDR2 is FNYEAQ. Trimming took 5 bases from V and 3 from J, leaving 19 bases between them.

The chain couples TRBV29-1 to TRBJ2-3; 9 nucleotides agree with TRBD2. The CDR3 contains 13 residues. The V gene end was trimmed by 2 bases and the J gene end by 3 bases; junction bases not matched to a gene: 0. Germline CDR1 SQVTM, CDR2 ANQGSEA. CDR3 loop: CSVETSGTDTQYF. CDR3 DNA: TGCAGCGTTGAAACTAGCGGGACAGATACGCAGTATTTT.

This clonotype occurred many times. This chain connects TRBV24-1 to TRBJ2-1; 9 nucleotides match TRBD1. Losses at the gene ends were 3 bases for V and 0 bases for J; bases not matched to a gene: 11. The CDR3 has 19 amino acids. The V gene's germline CDR1 is KGHDR and CDR2 SFDVKD. The CDR3 is CATSDKTNRGQSSYNEQFF. The CDR3 DNA reads TGTGCCACCAGTGATAAGACGAACAGGGGGCAGAGCTCCTACAATGAGCAGTTCTTC.

This clonotype was seen only a few times. An end of the junction differs from the germline gene, which may be a read error. This rearrangement joins TRBV7-7 to TRBJ2-5; perhaps TRBD2 as D (6 bases). The CDR3 extends over 14 amino acids. Germline values: CDR1 SSHAT, CDR2 FNYEAQ (reference sequence). DNA of the CDR3: TGTGCTAGCAGCGGTAGGGACTCGCAAGAGACCCAGTACTTC. It encodes CASSGRDSQETQYF.

This clonotype was counted between two and nine times. The junction departs from germline at one end; a sequencing error may be responsible. The V call is TRBV5-1, the J call TRBJ1-4; D remains unclear. Germline V gives CDR1 SGHRS, CDR2 YFSETQ. The CDR3 totals 15 residues. The CDR3 DNA reads TGCGCCAGCAGGTTGGGAACTACAACTAATGAAAAACTGTTTTTT. Amino acids: CASRLGTTTNEKLFF.

This clonotype was seen many times. This chain uses TRBV5-1 with TRBJ2-3; TRBD2 is a possible D gene (5 bases). The CDR3 sequence is 13 residues long. Looked up from germline, CDR1 is SGHRS and CDR2 is YFSETQ. V was cut by 2 bases and J by 4 bases, with 8 bases left in between. Written as DNA, the CDR3 is TGCGCCAGCAGCTTCAGGCGGGCAGATACGCAGTATTTT. Translation: CASSFRRADTQYF.

This clonotype was observed at least ten times. The chain combines TRBV7-2 with TRBJ1-3; the D is unclear. V lost 5 bases and J 4 bases, leaving 12 bases between the germline ends. The CDR3 is 14 amino acids. CDR1 is SGHTA and CDR2 is FQGNSA in the germline V gene. CDR3 nucleotides: TGTGCCAGCAGCCCCACCCCGACGGGAAACACCATATATTTT. Translating gives CASSPTPTGNTIYF.

This clonotype has more than one count but fewer than ten. As DNA, the CDR3 is TGCAGTGCTAGAGGCGGAGGATACAATGAGCAGTTCTTC. It codes for CSARGGGYNEQFF. This chain connects TRBV20-1 to TRBJ2-1; the D gene is possibly TRBD2 (5 bases). Germline CDR1 and CDR2: DFQATT and SNEGSKA (reference sequence). The CDR3 consists of 13 residues. V shed 1 base and J shed 4 bases, with 8 bases lying between them.

The CDR3 region has the DNA TGTGCCAGCAGTTACTCTCGGACAGCTCAAGAGACCCAGTACTTC. This translates into CASSYSRTAQETQYF. The V gene is TRBV6-5, the J gene TRBJ2-5; D perhaps matches TRBD1 (6 bases). The CDR3 runs to 15 residues. From germline, CDR1 is MNHEY and CDR2 SVGAGI. V was trimmed by 0 bases and J by 2 bases, leaving 10 bases between them.

This clonotype showed up just a few times. This chain links TRBV5-6 with TRBJ1-3, with a possible D match to TRBD1 (5 bases). Germline lookup yields CDR1 SGHDT and CDR2 YYEEEE. The ends were cut back, 1 base at V and 0 bases at J, with 8 bases in the middle. CDR3 length: 15 residues. CDR3 coding DNA: TGTGCCAGCAGCTTGTCAGGGCGCTCTGGAAACACCATATATTTT. Its protein is CASSLSGRSGNTIYF.

This chain connects TRBV5-1 to TRBJ2-3, with 8 bases that match TRBD1. The V segment lost 5 bases and the J segment 6 bases; nucleotides outside the gene matches: 8. The germline gives CDR1 SGHRS, CDR2 YFSETQ. There are 14 residues in the CDR3. CDR3: CASSGDRPGDTQYF. The CDR3 bases are TGCGCCAGCAGTGGGGACAGGCCAGGGGATACGCAGTATTTT. Supplemented by reference TRBV5-1 and TRBJ2-3, the full variable domain reads KAGVTQTPRYLIKTRGQQVTLSCSPISGHRSVSWYQQTPGQGLQFLFEYFSETQRNKGNFPGRFSGRQFSNSRSEMNVSTLELGDSALYLCASSGDRPGDTQYFGPGTRLTVL.